The 4 T cell receptor beta chains reported below all come from one sample, sequenced in a study of beta chain features in type 1 diabetes. Every bit of the isolated RNA underwent reverse transcription, so sequencing read expressed TCRB transcripts. The data were produced by immunoSEQ multiplex PCR, yet TCRdb's version contains in-frame clones alone and is incomplete. This sample yields about 360,000 clones, of which roughly 12% are seen a single time; around 0.02% belongs to the top ten. Material: naive CD4+ T cells from blood. These receptors all stem from a man aged 18 to 29 in good health.

This chain links TRBV20-1 with TRBJ1-2, with D unresolved. V was clipped by 6 bases and J by 5 bases, with 10 bases between them. The CDR3 is 11 amino acids. Germline V CDR1 and CDR2: DFQATT, SNEGSKA (reference sequence). CDR3 in amino acids: CSAWARYGYTF. Written as DNA, the CDR3 is TGCAGTGCCTGGGCCAGGTATGGCTACACCTTC.

Turning to this clone: In the same sample, other DNA sequences code for this CDR3. The chain employs TRBV29-1 and TRBJ1-1; D possibly corresponds to TRBD1 (6 bases). This CDR3 contains 11 residues. The V end lost 6 bases, the J end lost 1 base, and 6 bases lay between the germline ends. The germline V gene has CDR1 SQVTM and CDR2 ANQGSEA. CDR3 loop: CSVGANTEAFF. The CDR3 nucleotides are TGCAGCGTGGGGGCGAACACTGAAGCTTTCTTT.

The rearrangement uses TRBV19 and TRBJ2-7, with 9 bases identical to TRBD1. V shed 4 bases, J shed 6 bases, and the junction held 7 bases outside the gene matches. Germline V lookup: CDR1 LNHDA, CDR2 SQIVND (reference sequence). CDR3 length: 14 amino acids. The CDR3 nucleotides are TGTGCCAGTAGTAAGCGGGACAGGGAGACCGAGCAGTACTTC. Translated, it gives CASSKRDRETEQYF.

As concerns this clone: Additional DNA sequences in this sample encode the identical CDR3. The chain uses TRBV30 and TRBJ2-2; 12 nucleotides line up with TRBD2. J lost 8 bases, V lost 4 bases, and 14 bases had no gene match. This CDR3 has 17 residues. Germline CDR1 and CDR2: GTSNPN and SVGIG (reference sequence). CDR3 sequence reads: CAWIFGPSGGAHGELFF. CDR3 sequence (DNA): TGTGCCTGGATTTTTGGGCCTAGCGGGGGGGCTCATGGGGAGCTGTTTTTT. The variable domain in full, with the rest retrieved from reference TRBV30 and TRBJ2-2, is SQTIHQWPATLVQPVGSPLSLECTVEGTSNPNLYWYRQAAGRGLQLLFYSVGIGQISSEVPQNLSASRPQDRQFILSSKKLLLSDSGFYLCAWIFGPSGGAHGELFFGEGSRLTVL.